The 17 T cell receptor beta chains in this list originate from one sample, sequenced in a study of cytomegalovirus exposure and HLA in healthy donors. The PCR made use of 60 Vbeta and 13 Jbeta primers. TCRdb's table, derived via immunoSEQ multiplex PCR, lists solely in-frame clones and lacks some. The data show some 130,000 clones, around 73% seen once. The sequenced material came from PBMCs. The receptors were gathered from a female donor in good health and CMV-seronegative.

The chain recombines TRBV5-5 with TRBJ2-7; 10 bases agree with TRBD2. Trimming at V came to 3 bases and at J to 2 bases, leaving 2 bases not matched to a gene. In germline, CDR1 is SGHKS, CDR2 YYEKEE (reference sequence). The CDR3 is 14 amino acids. The CDR3 is CASSWLAGAYEQYF. The CDR3 DNA follows: TGTGCCAGCAGCTGGCTAGCGGGAGCCTACGAGCAGTACTTC. The whole variable domain, filled in from reference TRBV5-5 and TRBJ2-7, reads DAGVTQSPTHLIKTRGQQVTLRCSPISGHKSVSWYQQVLGQGPQFIFQYYEKEERGRGNFPDRFSARQFPNYSSELNVNALLLGDSALYLCASSWLAGAYEQYFGPGTRLTVT.

The chain joins TRBV10-1 to TRBJ2-1; D is possibly TRBD2 (5 bases). The CDR3 is 15 residues long. The ends were cut back, 1 base at V and 0 bases at J, with 7 bases in the middle. Germline CDR1 WNHNN, CDR2 SYGVQD (reference sequence). The CDR3 nucleotides are TGCGCCAGCAGTGAGTTGGCGGGCTCCTACAATGAGCAGTTCTTC. This gives the protein CASSELAGSYNEQFF.

This rearrangement joins TRBV2 to TRBJ1-4; possibly TRBD1 for D (6 bases). With 4 bases removed from V and 7 bases from J, the gap between germline ends came to 10 bases. The CDR3 has 13 residues. From germline, CDR1 is SNHLY and CDR2 FYNNEI. CDR3 region: CASSVGGAEKLFF. DNA of the CDR3: TGTGCCAGCAGTGTAGGGGGTGCTGAAAAACTGTTTTTT.

The V gene is TRBV7-8, the J gene TRBJ1-4, with TRBD1 matching over 9 bases. Germline V gene lookup returns CDR1 SGHVS and CDR2 FQNEAQ. CDR3 length: 18 amino acids. The ends lost 5 bases at V and 0 bases at J; junction bases unmatched: 10. In DNA, the CDR3 is TGTGCCAGCAGCCCGGACAGGGGAGGGCTTGCAACTAATGAAAAACTGTTTTTT. Its translation is CASSPDRGGLATNEKLFF.

Written as DNA, the CDR3 is TGTGCCAGCAGCAACCGGGACTCCTCCTACGAGCAGTACTTC. This translates into CASSNRDSSYEQYF. V and J are TRBV9 and TRBJ2-7, with D perhaps TRBD2 (6 bases). Germline loops: CDR1 SGDLS, CDR2 YYNGEE. V lost 4 bases and J 0 bases, leaving 11 bases between the germline ends. The CDR3 totals 14 residues. The variable domain in full, with the rest retrieved from reference TRBV9 and TRBJ2-7, is DSGVTQTPKHLITATGQRVTLRCSPRSGDLSVYWYQQSLDQGLQFLIQYYNGEERAKGNILERFSAQQFPDLHSELNLSSLELGDSALYFCASSNRDSSYEQYFGPGTRLTVT.

This rearrangement joins TRBV7-2 to TRBJ1-3, with TRBD1 matching 7 bases. CDR1 is SGHTA and CDR2 is FQGNSA in the germline V gene. The CDR3 totals 17 residues. J gave up 0 bases and V 5 bases, and 10 bases lay outside the gene matches. The CDR3 coding sequence is TGTGCCAGCAGCGCGAGACAGGGCTACTTCTCTGGAAACACCATATATTTT. Its protein is CASSARQGYFSGNTIYF.

This sequence joins TRBV9 and TRBJ2-1; 7 bases are shared with TRBD2. V shed 0 bases, J shed 6 bases, and the junction held 3 bases outside the gene matches. The CDR3 loop spans 14 amino acids. The V gene's germline CDR1 is SGDLS and CDR2 YYNGEE. CDR3 amino acids: CASSVARTSNEQFF. CDR3 coding DNA: TGTGCCAGCAGCGTAGCTCGGACTAGCAATGAGCAGTTCTTC.

The chain combines TRBV5-1 with TRBJ1-2; no definite D call. The CDR3 loop spans 13 amino acids. Germline CDR1 is SGHRS and CDR2 is YFSETQ. Trimming cost V 5 bases and J 1 base, with 9 bases left between them. CDR3 amino acids: CASRVRDNYGYTF. CDR3 nucleotide sequence: TGCGCCAGCAGAGTCCGGGATAACTATGGCTACACCTTC.

The chain couples TRBV11-1 to TRBJ2-7, with no clear D. V dropped 0 bases and J dropped 4 bases, with 7 bases sitting between them. The CDR3 extends over 13 amino acids. Germline V gene lookup returns CDR1 SGHAT and CDR2 FQDESV (reference sequence). This CDR3 is CASSLARRYEQYF. CDR3 sequence (DNA): TGTGCCAGCAGCTTAGCGCGAAGATACGAGCAGTACTTC.

This clone was seen a few times. This chain joins TRBV5-1 and TRBJ1-1, with D perhaps TRBD1 (6 bases). The CDR3 has 13 residues. V lost 1 base, J lost 5 bases, and 9 bases lay in between. CDR1 is SGHRS, CDR2 YFSETQ, per germline. CDR3 amino acids: CASSLKRGTEAFF. The DNA of the CDR3 is TGCGCCAGCAGCTTGAAGAGGGGGACTGAAGCTTTCTTT.

This clone was picked up one time. V usage is TRBV7-2 and J usage is TRBJ2-1; perhaps TRBD2 as D (5 bases). Trimming shortened V by 4 bases and J by 10 bases, and 26 bases separated the two germline ends. Germline lookup yields CDR1 SGHTA and CDR2 FQGNSA. CDR3 length: 17 amino acids. The CDR3 nucleotides are TGTGCCAGCAGCTCCATCGGTCCTGGGGAGTCTCGCTGGGAGCAGTTCTTC. Its translation: CASSSIGPGESRWEQFF.

The chain combines TRBV28 with TRBJ2-3; no clear D. Looked up from germline, CDR1 is MDHEN and CDR2 is SYDVKM. The germline V and J ends were trimmed by 6 bases and 2 bases, with 3 bases remaining between them. There are 11 residues in the CDR3. CDR3: CASSFTDTQYF. The CDR3 coding sequence is TGTGCCAGCAGCTTCACAGATACGCAGTATTTT.

This chain uses TRBV2 with TRBJ2-7; a possible D gene is TRBD1 (6 bases). The CDR3 totals 13 residues. Germline V gives CDR1 SNHLY, CDR2 FYNNEI. The V gene lost 8 bases and the J gene lost 2 bases, with 13 bases spanning the gap. The CDR3 DNA reads TGTGCCAGCCAAGAGGGGGTTCCCTACGAGCAGTACTTC. Protein sequence: CASQEGVPYEQYF.

The chain links TRBV6-5 to TRBJ2-7; possible D gene TRBD1, 6 bases. V was pared by 2 bases and J by 1 base, with 12 bases between. The CDR3 is 15 amino acids. From germline, CDR1 is MNHEY and CDR2 SVGAGI. CDR3: CASSYRQGSSYEQYF. In DNA, the CDR3 is TGTGCCAGCAGTTACCGCCAGGGGTCATCCTACGAGCAGTACTTC.

The gene calls are TRBV7-6 and TRBJ1-3, with D tentatively TRBD1 (5 bases). Trimming pared 5 bases from V and 4 bases from J, leaving 15 bases between. The CDR3 loop spans 15 amino acids. In germline, CDR1 is SGHVS, CDR2 FNYEAQ. This CDR3 is CASSLEGFEGNTIYF. Here the CDR3 DNA reads TGTGCCAGCAGCCTGGAGGGGTTCGAGGGAAACACCATATATTTT.

CDR3 loop: CASSWGGGGGYTF. CDR3 bases: TGTGCCAGCTCCTGGGGAGGGGGTGGCGGCTACACCTTC. The rearrangement uses TRBV6-5 and TRBJ1-2; perhaps TRBD1 as D (6 bases). This CDR3 is built from 13 residues. Looked up from germline, CDR1 is MNHEY and CDR2 is SVGAGI. With 8 bases removed from V and 8 bases from J, the gap between germline ends came to 18 bases.

V and J are TRBV5-1 and TRBJ2-7; TRBD2 is a possible D gene (6 bases). The CDR3 is made up of 14 amino acids. The germline V gene has CDR1 SGHRS and CDR2 YFSETQ. Trimming removed 0 bases from V and 2 bases from J, with 9 bases in between. The CDR3 is CASSLGSGPYEQYF. Here the CDR3 DNA reads TGCGCCAGCAGCTTGGGTAGCGGACCCTACGAGCAGTACTTC.